There are many counts of the clone carrying this T cell receptor (beta chain). Its matching antigen is unknown. Per the germline V gene, CDR1 is GTSNPN and CDR2 is SVGIG (reference sequence). The CDR3 is made up of 11 amino acids. The V and J ends lost 3 bases and 8 bases respectively, with 10 bases between them. Amplification from RNA transcripts yielded the TCR beta CDR3 regions. HTBI primers were employed in first-round RT-PCR, then a second-round multiplex PCR followed. TCRdb re-analysed the multiplex PCR reads in MiXCR, keeping a single row per CDR3 protein. The profile covers about 480,000 distinct CDR3 sequences, with around 15% appearing a single time and about a tenth taken by the ten largest. This record comes from a study of Graves' ophthalmopathy and Graves' hyperthyroidism. Overall study results and limits: A majority of expanded thyroid clonotypes exceeding 0.001 frequency were likewise present in blood.

The J gene is TRBJ1-1, the V gene TRBV30; a weak D match, TRBD1 (6 bases). The sample comprised blood. This receptor was obtained from a woman aged 25 to 45 with Graves' ophthalmopathy. This CDR3 is CAWSATGEAFF. DNA of the CDR3: TGTGCCTGGAGCGCTACAGGGGAAGCTTTCTTT.